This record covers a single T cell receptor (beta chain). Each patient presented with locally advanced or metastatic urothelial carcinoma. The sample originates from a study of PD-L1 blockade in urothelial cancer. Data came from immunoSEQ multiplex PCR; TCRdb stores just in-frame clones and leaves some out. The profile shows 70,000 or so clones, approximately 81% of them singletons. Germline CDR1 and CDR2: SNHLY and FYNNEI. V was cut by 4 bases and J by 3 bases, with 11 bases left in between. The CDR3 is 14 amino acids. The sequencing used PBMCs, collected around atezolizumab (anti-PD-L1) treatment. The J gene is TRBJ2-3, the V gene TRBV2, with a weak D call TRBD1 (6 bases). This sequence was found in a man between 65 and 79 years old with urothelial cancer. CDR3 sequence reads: CASSVQGTTDTQYF. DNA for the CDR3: TGTGCCAGCAGTGTACAGGGAACTACAGATACGCAGTATTTT.